The next 20 T cell receptor beta chains were all read from a single sample in a study of human T cells and chemical hapten exposure. Time point denoted: pre-sensitization, week 0. This sample's treatment: therapeutic diphenylcyclopropenone sensitization with weekly scalp DPC. MiXCR was run by TCRdb on the RACE reads, yielding one entry per CDR3 protein. The data contain 85,000 to 120,000 distinct CDR3 sequences, around 12% of them singletons. The specimen was whole blood, collected in connection with sensitization to the hapten diphenylcyclopropenone (DPC). The receptors originated from a woman between 50 and 59 years old with alopecia areata. Some clones in this sample may be carry-over from other donors' samples.

J is TRBJ2-7 and V is TRBV28, with D maybe TRBD1 (6 bases). The CDR3 runs 13 residues. Germline lookup yields CDR1 MDHEN and CDR2 SYDVKM. The ends were cut back, 5 bases at V and 4 bases at J, with 12 bases in the middle. The CDR3: CASSGGLQYEQYF. The CDR3 coding sequence is TGTGCCAGCAGTGGGGGCCTTCAGTACGAGCAGTACTTC.

The rearrangement uses TRBV29-1 and TRBJ1-1; D is undetermined. The CDR3 sequence is 12 residues long. V was cut by 6 bases and J by 4 bases, with 12 bases left in between. CDR1 SQVTM and CDR2 ANQGSEA come from the germline V gene. CDR3 residues: CSVDRGSTEAFF. As DNA, the CDR3 is TGCAGCGTAGACCGTGGGAGCACTGAAGCTTTCTTT.

This clonotype was counted at least ten times. The chain links TRBV7-2 to TRBJ2-3; 10 nucleotides match TRBD2. The J segment lost 3 bases and the V segment lost 7 bases, leaving 4 bases of the junction unmatched. The germline V gene encodes CDR1 SGHTA and CDR2 FQGNSA. The CDR3 length is 14 residues. The CDR3: CASKAGGPTDTQYF. The CDR3 DNA is TGTGCCAGCAAAGCGGGGGGGCCGACAGATACGCAGTATTTT.

The chain links TRBV18 to TRBJ1-4; D is uncertain. The CDR3 is 14 amino acids. CDR1 is KGHSH, CDR2 LQKENI, per germline. With 3 bases removed from V and 14 bases from J, the gap between germline ends came to 19 bases. The CDR3: CASSPAGVELPLFF. Here the CDR3 DNA reads TGTGCCAGCTCACCGGCCGGGGTCGAGCTCCCTCTGTTTTTT.

The genes are TRBV27 and TRBJ1-2; unclear D gene. Trimming took off 2 bases at V and 7 bases at J, with 11 bases between the two ends. Germline V gene lookup returns CDR1 MNHEY and CDR2 SMNVEV (reference sequence). This CDR3 is 13 amino acids long. Here the CDR3 DNA reads TGTGCCAGCAGTTTAAGTTCAGATCTTGGCTACACCTTC. It encodes CASSLSSDLGYTF.

A few counts support this clonotype. This sequence joins TRBV21-1 and TRBJ1-2. TRBV21-1 has pseudogene status. This CDR3 region has 13 residues. The CDR3 nucleotides are TGTGCCAGCAGCCCCGAGGAGACGGATGGCTACACCTTC. Its protein product is CASSPEETDGYTF.

This clonotype was seen many times. This chain links TRBV28 with TRBJ2-6; the match to TRBD1 covers 9 bases. Trimming at V came to 5 bases and at J to 4 bases, leaving 9 bases not matched to a gene. Germline loops: CDR1 MDHEN, CDR2 SYDVKM. The CDR3 is made up of 17 amino acids. The DNA for the CDR3 is TGTGCCAGCAGTGCCCGACAGGGGGAGACGGGGGCCAACGTCCTGACTTTC. Amino acid sequence: CASSARQGETGANVLTF. Full variable domain (rest looked up from reference TRBV28 and TRBJ2-6): DVKVTQSSRYLVKRTGEKVFLECVQDMDHENMFWYRQDPGLGLRLIYFSYDVKMKEKGDIPEGYSVSREKKERFSLILESASTNQTSMYLCASSARQGETGANVLTFGAGSRLTVL.

There are a few counts of this clonotype. V gene TRBV2 combines with J gene TRBJ1-1, with no clear D. Trimming removed 5 bases from V and 1 base from J, with 5 bases in between. CDR3 length: 12 amino acids. Germline lookup yields CDR1 SNHLY and CDR2 FYNNEI. The DNA of the CDR3 is TGTGCCAGCAGTCCCCCGAACACTGAAGCTTTCTTT. Encoded protein: CASSPPNTEAFF.

The rearrangement uses TRBV7-9 and TRBJ2-7; 8 bases are shared with TRBD1. J was trimmed by 4 bases and V by 1 base; bases with no gene match: 3. The CDR3 consists of 14 residues. From germline, CDR1 is SEHNR and CDR2 FQNEAQ (reference sequence). The CDR3 protein is CASSLGQGIYEQYF. The CDR3 bases are TGTGCCAGCAGCTTAGGACAGGGGATTTACGAGCAGTACTTC.

This sequence joins TRBV7-2 and TRBJ1-3, with no clear D. Trimming stripped 8 bases from V and 0 bases from J, with 11 bases between. The CDR3 extends over 14 amino acids. CDR1 and CDR2 (germline): SGHTA, FQGNSA. CDR3 sequence: CASSREPSGNTIYF. The CDR3 DNA sequence: TGTGCCAGCTCCCGGGAACCCTCTGGAAACACCATATATTTT.

The genes are TRBV29-1 and TRBJ2-7; 8 nucleotides match TRBD2. The CDR3 is made up of 13 amino acids. Per the germline V gene, CDR1 is SQVTM and CDR2 is ANQGSEA. J lost 4 bases, V lost 6 bases, and 8 bases had no gene match. The CDR3 protein is CSVAPTSAYEQYF. The CDR3 DNA reads as TGCAGCGTGGCCCCGACTAGCGCATACGAGCAGTACTTC.

The chain is built from TRBV18 and TRBJ1-4; 7 positions match TRBD1. The J segment lost 4 bases and the V segment lost 6 bases, leaving 8 bases of the junction unmatched. This CDR3 has 15 residues. Germline CDR1 is KGHSH and CDR2 is LQKENI. The CDR3 protein is CASSPPGQYNEKLFF. CDR3 DNA: TGTGCCAGCTCGCCCCCGGGACAGTATAATGAAAAACTGTTTTTT. The variable domain in full, with the rest retrieved from reference TRBV18 and TRBJ1-4, is NAGVMQNPRHLVRRRGQEARLRCSPMKGHSHVYWYRQLPEEGLKFMVYLQKENIIDESGMPKERFSAEFPKEGPSILRIQQVVRGDSAAYFCASSPPGQYNEKLFFGSGTQLSVL.

The genes are TRBV28 and TRBJ2-7; 8 nucleotides agree with TRBD2. V lost 4 bases, J lost 1 base, and 3 bases stayed unmatched. The CDR3 is made up of 14 amino acids. Germline CDR1 and CDR2: MDHEN and SYDVKM. The CDR3 spells CASSSASGSYEQYF. CDR3 in DNA: TGTGCCAGCAGTTCGGCTAGCGGGTCCTACGAGCAGTACTTC.

This clonotype was detected a few times. The CDR3 here is CARFKQSTDTQYF. The CDR3 DNA is TGCGCCAGGTTTAAACAGAGCACAGATACGCAGTATTTT. The rearrangement joins TRBV5-1 to TRBJ2-3; D is ambiguous. The germline gives CDR1 SGHRS, CDR2 YFSETQ. The CDR3 runs to 13 residues. Trimming removed 8 bases at V and 0 bases at J, with 10 bases between.

This clonotype was found a few times. The V gene is TRBV29-1, the J gene TRBJ2-1; 13 positions agree with TRBD2. Germline CDR1 and CDR2: SQVTM and ANQGSEA. V gave up 6 bases and J gave up 6 bases; unmatched junction bases: 11. This CDR3 contains 16 residues. DNA for the CDR3: TGCAGCGTAATGCCCTCACTAGCGGGGGGGTTCAATGAGCAGTTCTTC. Its translation: CSVMPSLAGGFNEQFF.

The sample holds a few counts of this clonotype. V is TRBV7-6 and J is TRBJ2-7; D perhaps matches TRBD1 (5 bases). V lost 1 base to trimming and J lost 0 bases, with 10 bases between them. The CDR3 is 15 amino acids. Germline lookup yields CDR1 SGHVS and CDR2 FNYEAQ. CDR3 nucleotide sequence: TGTGCCAGCAGCTTAGGTGACAGTGCCTCCTACGAGCAGTACTTC. It yields the protein CASSLGDSASYEQYF. Full variable domain (missing parts from reference TRBV7-6 and TRBJ2-7): GAGVSQSPRYKVTKRGQDVALRCDPISGHVSLYWYRQALGQGPEFLTYFNYEAQQDKSGLPNDRFSAERPEGSISTLTIQRTEQRDSAMYRCASSLGDSASYEQYFGPGTRLTVT.

The genes are TRBV12-3 or TRBV12-4 and TRBJ2-5, with 15 bases fitting TRBD2. The CDR3 runs to 17 residues. Unmatched junction bases numbered 6, after V lost 6 bases and J lost 1 base. The DNA for the CDR3 is TGTGCCAGCAGCCCCGGGACTAGCGGGGGGCGCCAAGAGACCCAGTACTTC. As protein: CASSPGTSGGRQETQYF.

This clonotype was detected ten times or more. The CDR3 bases are TGTGCCAGCAGCCCGAACACCGGGACCCTAGGAGAGACCCAGTACTTC. Translating it yields CASSPNTGTLGETQYF. The chain employs TRBV12-3 or TRBV12-4 and TRBJ2-5; D may be TRBD1 or TRBD2 (5 bases each). The CDR3 is 16 residues long. Trimming took off 6 bases at V and 4 bases at J, with 21 bases between the two ends.

In its sample, this clonotype was seen a few times. The chain combines TRBV28 with TRBJ1-1, with 7 bases matching TRBD1. The V and J ends lost 7 bases and 11 bases, in that order; junction bases with no gene match: 10. There are 12 residues in the CDR3. Per germline, CDR1 MDHEN and CDR2 SYDVKM. The CDR3 DNA is TGTGCCAGCACCAGACAGGGACCCAAGGCTTTCTTT. It encodes CASTRQGPKAFF.

This clonotype showed up just a few times. The rearrangement joins TRBV28 to TRBJ2-2; D gene ambiguous. Germline CDR1 reads MDHEN; CDR2 reads SYDVKM. The CDR3 extends over 12 amino acids. V lost 7 bases and J lost 7, with 10 bases in between. In DNA form, the CDR3 reads TGTGCCAGCAATATTCGCAACGGGGAGCTGTTTTTT. It specifies CASNIRNGELFF.